Shown below are 17 T cell receptor gamma chains from a single sample sequenced in a study of γδ T cells in repeated Plasmodium falciparum infection. Flow sorting of PBMC yielded separate Vgamma9/Vdelta2+ and Vdelta2-negative gammadelta T cell populations for bulk repertoire analysis. TCRdb called clones anew from the multiplex PCR reads with CATT. The sample holds more than 12,000 gamma-chain clones, 1.5% to 2% seen once. Sequenced input: gamma-delta T cells from blood. The source of these receptors is a pool of human donors (malaria-infected and uninfected, not separated).

This clone has more than one count but fewer than ten. A far larger clone is only one base removed, so a read error is likely. The sample contains more than one DNA sequence encoding this CDR3. The chain has TRGV9 and TRGJP. The V segment lost 0 bases and the J segment 10 bases; nucleotides outside the gene matches: 9. The CDR3 spans 17 residues. Germline values: CDR1 GITISATS, CDR2 ISYDGTV (reference sequence). This chain's CDR3 is CALWEVILELGKKIKVF. For the CDR3, the DNA is TGTGCCTTGTGGGAGGTGATTCTAGAATTGGGCAAAAAAATCAAGGTATTT.

This clone was seen a few times. This likely reflects a read error, since a far larger clone is one base away. The same CDR3 arises from other DNA sequences in this sample as well. The J gene has no call, while the V gene is TRGV9. CDR3 length equals 15 residues. Germline V lookup: CDR1 GITISATS, CDR2 ISYDGTV (reference sequence). The CDR3 here is CALWATELGKKIKVF. CDR3 coding DNA: TGTGCCTTGTGGGCGACTGAGTTGGGCAAAAAAATCAAAGTATTT.

Note on this clone: The protein TCRdb gives is from a much larger clone and does not agree with this DNA's translation at residue 5, likely a read error; the protein shown here comes from the DNA. The chain links TRGV9 to TRGJP. TCRdb carries no J gene annotation; the J gene was assigned here by matching the DNA with germline. This CDR3 region has 19 residues. Germline V lookup: CDR1 GITISATS, CDR2 ISYDGTV (reference sequence). The CDR3, as DNA: TGTGCCTTGTGGGCGGTGGAATTCTCGCAAGAGTTGGGCAAAAAAATCAAGGTATTT. Translated, it gives CALWAVEFSQELGKKIKVF.

This clone was counted at least ten times. A far larger clone is just one base off, so this is likely a read error. Other DNA sequences in this specimen translate into the identical CDR3. A V gene of TRGV4 was called, but no J gene was assigned. In germline, CDR1 is EGSTGY, CDR2 YDSYTSSV. The CDR3 spans 10 residues. CDR3 DNA: TGTGCTACCTGGGAACACGGTTTGGTCTTT. Its translation is CATWEHGLVF.

This clone was seen many times. The V call is TRGV9, the J call TRGJ1 or TRGJ2. Losses at the gene ends were 1 base for V and 3 bases for J; bases not matched to a gene: 12. Germline V gene data show CDR1 as GITISATS and CDR2 as ISYDGTV (reference sequence). The CDR3 loop spans 16 amino acids. CDR3 amino acids: CALWEVGSILYYKKLF. CDR3 sequence (DNA): TGTGCCTTGTGGGAGGTCGGTAGTATCCTTTATTATAAGAAACTCTTT.

As to this clone: This likely traces to a read error, being one base from a far larger clone. This sample also contains other DNA sequences that code for the same CDR3. This chain connects TRGV4 to TRGJ1 or TRGJ2. The CDR3 covers 13 residues. Trimming took 6 bases from V and 7 from J; bases not matched to a gene: 12. Germline CDR1 EGSTGY, CDR2 YDSYTSSV. The CDR3 region is CATWPQAYYKKLF. CDR3 coding DNA: TGTGCCACCTGGCCGCAAGCTTACTATAAGAAACTCTTT.

In regard to this clone: TCRdb lists the protein of a much larger clone for this DNA, which differs at residue 9, so this is likely a read error; the protein given here is translated from the DNA itself. The V gene is TRGV9; the J gene was not called. Germline values: CDR1 GITISATS, CDR2 ISYDGTV (reference sequence). The CDR3 totals 11 residues. The CDR3 DNA reads TGTGCCTTGAGAGGGAGATATAAGGAACTCTTT. As protein: CALRGRYKELF.

This clone was seen a handful of times. Translating this DNA gives a protein that differs at residue 3 from the TCRdb one, which belongs to a much larger clone; a read error is likely, and the protein shown is this translation. This sequence joins TRGV9 and TRGJP. The J gene, missing from TCRdb, was assigned here through DNA to germline matching. Germline V gene lookup returns CDR1 GITISATS and CDR2 ISYDGTV (reference sequence). CDR3 length: 17 amino acids. The CDR3 is CASWEVILELGKKIKVF. CDR3 DNA: TGTGCCTCGTGGGAGGTGATTCTAGAGTTGGGCAAAAAAATCAAGGTATTT.

This clone came up many times. The protein TCRdb gives is from a much larger clone and does not agree with this DNA's translation at residue 9, likely a read error; the protein shown here comes from the DNA. The chain couples TRGV9 to TRGJP. TCRdb gives no J gene; it was assigned here by matching the DNA to germline. In germline, CDR1 is GITISATS, CDR2 ISYDGTV (reference sequence). The CDR3 runs 19 residues. The ends lost 0 bases at V and 3 bases at J; junction bases unmatched: 8. The CDR3 loop is CALWEVEFPQELGKKIKVF. For the CDR3, the DNA is TGTGCCTTGTGGGAGGTGGAATTCCCGCAAGAGTTGGGCAAAAAAATCAAGGTATTT.

This clone was picked up a small number of times. A read error is likely here: a far larger clone is one base away. This specimen includes other DNA sequences encoding the same CDR3. DNA of the CDR3: TGTGCCACCTGGGACGGGGTATATTATAAGAAGCTCTTT. Its protein product is CATWDGVYYKKLF. The V gene reported is TRGV2; the J gene is uncalled. CDR3 length equals 13 residues. Looked up from germline, CDR1 is EGSNGY and CDR2 is YDSYNSKV.

Worth noting for this clone: The TCRdb protein comes from a much larger clone and disagrees with this DNA's translation at residue 5, likely due to a read error; the protein given here is derived from the DNA. The chain couples TRGV3 to TRGJ1 or TRGJ2. Here the J gene was assigned by germline matching of the DNA, as TCRdb has none. Per the germline V gene, CDR1 is VTNTFY and CDR2 is YDVSTARD (reference sequence). The CDR3 has 11 amino acids. CDR3 residues: CATWGRRGKLF. The CDR3 DNA reads TGTGCCACCTGGGGCAGGCGGGGGAAACTCTTT.

Regarding this clone: TCRdb pairs this DNA with a much larger clone's protein that differs at residue 11, likely a read error; the protein shown was translated from the DNA. The gene calls are TRGV4 and TRGJ1 or TRGJ2. TCRdb carries no J gene annotation; the J gene was assigned here by matching the DNA with germline. Looked up from germline, CDR1 is EGSTGY and CDR2 is YDSYTSSV. Unmatched junction bases numbered 14, after V lost 0 bases and J lost 9 bases. This CDR3 has 15 amino acids. This CDR3 is CATWDGPFFDCKKLF. CDR3 in DNA: TGTGCCACCTGGGATGGGCCTTTCTTTGATTGTAAGAAACTCTTT.

This clone appeared a few times. The TCRdb protein comes from a much larger clone and disagrees with this DNA's translation at residue 3, likely due to a read error; the protein given here is derived from the DNA. The J gene is TRGJ1 or TRGJ2, the V gene TRGV8. The CDR3 runs 12 residues. Germline V gene sequence: CDR1 VENAVY, CDR2 YDSYNSRV. This CDR3 reads CASWDSRYKKLF. The CDR3 DNA follows: TGTGCCTCCTGGGATAGTCGTTATAAGAAACTCTTT.

This clone was counted many times. A far more abundant clone sits one base away, making this likely a read error. This same CDR3 is encoded by further DNA sequences in the sample. The J gene was not called, though the V gene is TRGV9. This CDR3 is built from 17 residues. Germline V gene data show CDR1 as GITISATS and CDR2 as ISYDGTV (reference sequence). The CDR3 loop reads CALWEVREELGKKIKVF. CDR3 in DNA: TGTGCCTTGTGGGAGGTGCGGGAAGAGTTGGGCAAAAAAATCAAGGTGTTT.

This clone has at least ten counts. It differs at one base from a far larger clone, so likely a read error. Other DNA sequences in the same sample also yield this CDR3. The chain recombines TRGV9 with TRGJP. Germline CDR1 GITISATS, CDR2 ISYDGTV (reference sequence). V dropped 1 base and J dropped 10; count of bases not matched to a gene: 4. The CDR3 sequence is 15 residues long. The CDR3, as DNA: TGTGCCTTGTGGGAGGTTCTATTGGGCAAAAAAATCAAGGTATTT. Protein sequence: CALWEVLLGKKIKVF.

This clone was seen repeatedly, ten times or more. A far larger clone is just one base off, so this is likely a read error. At the DNA level, this CDR3 is encoded by other sequences in the same sample as well. The chain uses TRGV9 and TRGJ1 or TRGJ2. TCRdb does not report a J gene; here it was assigned by matching the DNA to germline references. Per the germline V gene, CDR1 is GITISATS and CDR2 is ISYDGTV (reference sequence). The CDR3 is 13 residues long. CDR3 region: CALWVRPFYKKLF. The DNA for the CDR3 is TGTGCCCTGTGGGTGCGGCCTTTTTATAAGAAACTCTTT.

This clone was seen at least ten times. TCRdb shows a much larger clone's protein in place of this DNA's translation, and the two differ at residue 8, likely through a read error; the protein shown is translated from the DNA. The sample contains more than one DNA sequence encoding this CDR3. This chain joins TRGV9 and TRGJP. CDR3 size: 16 residues. Looked up from germline, CDR1 is GITISATS and CDR2 is ISYDGTV (reference sequence). The V segment lost 2 bases and the J segment 7 bases; nucleotides outside the gene matches: 5. CDR3 bases: TGTGCCTTGTGGGAGGCCACGGAGTTGGGCAAAAAAATCAAGGTATTT. It encodes CALWEATELGKKIKVF.